The 21 T cell receptor beta chains given below trace back to one sample, sequenced in a study of follicular helper T cells after annual influenza vaccination. This sample's time point: 2015-2016 season, 7 days after influenza vaccination. Only in-frame clones appear in the TCRdb table, and some are missing; sequencing was by immunoSEQ multiplex PCR. This sample yields 810 or so clones, of which around 85% are seen a single time; more than 2% belongs to the top ten. This specimen was CXCR5+ CD38+ circulating T follicular helper cells from blood, taken 7 days after influenza vaccination. Subset of the sample: circulating Tfh, non-naive CD4+CXCR5+PD-1+ (ICOS+CD38+ or ICOS-CD38-). The receptors were gathered from an adult who received the influenza vaccine.

This clone showed up just once. The chain links TRBV30 to TRBJ1-2; no clear D. Germline V gene sequence: CDR1 GTSNPN, CDR2 SVGIG (reference sequence). The ends were cut back, 0 bases at V and 8 bases at J, with 7 bases in the middle. CDR3 length: 11 amino acids. The CDR3 DNA reads as TGTGCCTGGAGTGTTGGCTACGGCTACACCTTC. Its translation: CAWSVGYGYTF. Filled out from reference TRBV30 and TRBJ1-2, the complete variable domain reads SQTIHQWPATLVQPVGSPLSLECTVEGTSNPNLYWYRQAAGRGLQLLFYSVGIGQISSEVPQNLSASRPQDRQFILSSKKLLLSDSGFYLCAWSVGYGYTFGSGTRLTVV.

The CDR3 DNA is TGTGCCAGCAGCTGGCGGGGGGACTCCTACGAGCAGTACTTC. Its translation is CASSWRGDSYEQYF. The chain has TRBV7-2 and TRBJ2-7, with 8 bases matching TRBD2. CDR3 size: 14 residues. Germline V gene lookup returns CDR1 SGHTA and CDR2 FQGNSA. Trimming took 4 bases from V and 0 from J; bases not matched to a gene: 2.

V and J are TRBV29-1 and TRBJ1-2; D not certain. Trimming cost V 1 base and J 0 bases, with 15 bases left between them. CDR1 is SQVTM, CDR2 ANQGSEA, per germline. This CDR3 region has 16 residues. The CDR3 loop is CSVEVGSATPNYGYTF. CDR3 sequence (DNA): TGCAGCGTTGAAGTCGGGTCAGCTACCCCTAACTATGGCTACACCTTC.

This rearrangement joins TRBV14 to TRBJ2-2; 9 bases map to TRBD2. The CDR3 consists of 15 residues. V was pared by 2 bases and J by 4 bases, with 2 bases of the junction left unmatched. CDR1 is SGHDN and CDR2 is FVKESK in the germline V gene. The CDR3 sequence: CASSQRGLATGELFF. DNA for the CDR3: TGTGCCAGCAGCCAAAGGGGACTAGCCACCGGGGAGCTGTTTTTT.

This chain uses TRBV12-5 with TRBJ2-1, with TRBD1 matching over 7 bases. The V gene's germline CDR1 is LGHNT and CDR2 FRNRAP. V shed 4 bases and J 7 bases; nucleotides not matched to a gene: 10. The CDR3 runs 15 residues. CDR3 sequence: CASGSRDSPPNEQFF. The CDR3 nucleotides are TGTGCTAGTGGTTCCAGGGACAGCCCCCCGAATGAGCAGTTCTTC.

The chain links TRBV10-1 to TRBJ2-7; TRBD1 aligns across 7 bases. V lost 6 bases, J lost 2 bases, and 7 bases stayed unmatched. The CDR3 sequence is 14 residues long. CDR1 WNHNN and CDR2 SYGVQD come from the germline V gene (reference sequence). The CDR3 DNA reads TGCGCCAGCAGGCCGGGACAGATGACCTACGAGCAGTACTTC. Translation gives CASRPGQMTYEQYF.

The rearrangement links TRBV19 to TRBJ2-3; 14 bases agree with TRBD2. The germline gives CDR1 LNHDA, CDR2 SQIVND (reference sequence). The ends lost 7 bases at V and 4 bases at J; junction bases unmatched: 7. The CDR3 has 16 amino acids. CDR3 nucleotides: TGTGCCAGTACCAAGGGACTAGCGGGGGTCGCAGATACGCAGTATTTT. Residues: CASTKGLAGVADTQYF.

The chain is built from TRBV29-1 and TRBJ1-2; perhaps TRBD1 as D (5 bases). V was pared by 3 bases and J by 1 base, with 12 bases between. The CDR3 loop spans 14 amino acids. Germline CDR1 and CDR2: SQVTM and ANQGSEA. The CDR3 DNA is TGCAGCGTTGAGGTGGCGGACATTAACTATGGCTACACCTTC. It specifies CSVEVADINYGYTF.

This chain links TRBV15 with TRBJ2-1; 12 bases are shared with TRBD2. Germline V CDR1 and CDR2: LNHNV, YYDKDF (reference sequence). V gave up 9 bases and J gave up 6 bases; unmatched junction bases: 15. This CDR3 contains 17 residues. The CDR3 region has the DNA TGTGCCACAGAAACTAGCGGGGGGACTGTATGGGGCAATGAGCAGTTCTTC. Its translation is CATETSGGTVWGNEQFF.

The rearrangement uses TRBV2 and TRBJ2-1; D is ambiguous. The CDR3 totals 14 residues. V dropped 6 bases and J dropped 4 bases, with 13 bases sitting between them. Germline loops: CDR1 SNHLY, CDR2 FYNNEI. DNA for the CDR3: TGTGCCAGCAGGGCCTATTCTGGGTACAATGAGCAGTTCTTC. Translation: CASRAYSGYNEQFF.

The chain uses TRBV6-5 and TRBJ1-2; 8 bases map to TRBD1. V was pared by 2 bases and J by 8 bases, with 7 bases of the junction left unmatched. The CDR3 extends over 14 amino acids. The germline CDR1 and CDR2 sequences are MNHEY and SVGAGI. This CDR3 reads CASSYDQGAWGYTF. DNA for the CDR3: TGTGCCAGCAGTTACGACCAGGGGGCTTGGGGCTACACCTTC.

The rearrangement joins TRBV19 to TRBJ2-1; D is perhaps TRBD1 or TRBD2 (5 bases each). The CDR3 runs to 16 residues. Germline V gene sequence: CDR1 LNHDA, CDR2 SQIVND (reference sequence). The germline V and J ends were trimmed by 3 bases and 0 bases, with 12 bases remaining between them. The CDR3 nucleotides read TGTGCCAGTAGTATTAGGGACGGTAGCTCCTACAATGAGCAGTTCTTC. This translates into CASSIRDGSSYNEQFF.

This clone appeared once. This chain joins TRBV21-1 and TRBJ1-2; the table names TRBD1, a call not compared with the DNA. TRBV21-1 is tagged as a pseudogene. This CDR3 is 14 amino acids long. The CDR3 is CASSKMRQGNGYTF. The CDR3 nucleotides read TGTGCCAGCAGCAAAATGCGACAGGGGAATGGCTACACCTTC.

CDR3 in amino acids: CASSDTGTGSGEAFF. The DNA of the CDR3 is TGTGCCAGCAGTGACACCGGGACAGGGTCGGGTGAAGCTTTCTTT. V is TRBV6-1 and J is TRBJ1-1, with 9 bases lining up with TRBD1. V lost 3 bases to trimming and J lost 7 bases; unmatched junction nucleotides: 9. Germline CDR1 reads MNHNS; CDR2 reads SASEGT. This CDR3 spans 15 amino acids.

The chain combines TRBV10-3 with TRBJ1-2; TRBD1 aligns across 10 bases. The CDR3 loop spans 16 amino acids. Germline V gene lookup returns CDR1 ENHRY and CDR2 SYGVKD. With 6 bases clipped from V and 8 bases from J, the junction kept 15 bases outside the gene matches. CDR3 protein: CAISTTGGPTRMGYTF. For the CDR3, the DNA is TGTGCCATCAGCACGACAGGGGGCCCAACGAGGATGGGCTACACCTTC.

This chain joins TRBV19 and TRBJ1-5; D might be TRBD1 (6 bases). CDR3 length: 14 amino acids. Between the trimmed V and J ends, which lost 3 bases and 5 bases, there was a span of 11 bases. Germline values: CDR1 LNHDA, CDR2 SQIVND (reference sequence). This CDR3 is CASSIAGGHQPQHF. The CDR3 nucleotides read TGTGCCAGTAGTATCGCCGGGGGCCATCAGCCCCAGCATTTT.

The genes are TRBV27 and TRBJ2-2; D remains unclear. V was pared by 5 bases and J by 0 bases, with 7 bases between. Looked up from germline, CDR1 is MNHEY and CDR2 is SMNVEV (reference sequence). The length of the CDR3 is 14 residues. The CDR3 reads CASSRAANTGELFF. The DNA of the CDR3 is TGTGCCAGCAGTCGAGCTGCGAACACCGGGGAGCTGTTTTTT.

The CDR3 loop reads CASSGPANYGYTF. The CDR3, as DNA: TGTGCCAGCAGCGGCCCGGCTAACTATGGCTACACCTTC. This chain connects TRBV5-4 to TRBJ1-2, with D uncertain. Between the trimmed V and J ends, which lost 4 bases and 0 bases, there was a span of 7 bases. CDR3 size: 13 residues. CDR1 is SGHNT and CDR2 is YYREEE in the germline V gene (reference sequence).

This clone turned up a few times. The chain combines TRBV7-8 with TRBJ1-3, with TRBD1 identical over 9 bases. V dropped 6 bases and J dropped 0; count of bases not matched to a gene: 3. Germline V gives CDR1 SGHVS, CDR2 FQNEAQ. The length of the CDR3 is 15 residues. This chain's CDR3 is CASRRTGDSGNTIYF. The CDR3 region has the DNA TGTGCCAGCAGACGGACAGGGGACTCTGGAAACACCATATATTTT.

The rearrangement uses TRBV2 and TRBJ1-4; perhaps TRBD1 as D (5 bases). Germline-derived CDR1 and CDR2 are SNHLY and FYNNEI. This CDR3 has 14 residues. The V gene lost 4 bases and the J gene lost 4 bases, with 10 bases spanning the gap. CDR3 sequence reads: CASSVGTDNEKLFF. The CDR3 coding sequence is TGTGCCAGCAGTGTGGGGACCGATAATGAAAAACTGTTTTTT.

V and J are TRBV19 and TRBJ1-2; D uncertain. V was clipped by 0 bases and J by 8 bases, with 10 bases between them. The CDR3 is 13 amino acids. Germline CDR1 is LNHDA and CDR2 is SQIVND (reference sequence). CDR3 amino acids: CASSIDYISGYTF. The CDR3 DNA reads TGTGCCAGTAGTATAGATTACATATCAGGCTACACCTTC.